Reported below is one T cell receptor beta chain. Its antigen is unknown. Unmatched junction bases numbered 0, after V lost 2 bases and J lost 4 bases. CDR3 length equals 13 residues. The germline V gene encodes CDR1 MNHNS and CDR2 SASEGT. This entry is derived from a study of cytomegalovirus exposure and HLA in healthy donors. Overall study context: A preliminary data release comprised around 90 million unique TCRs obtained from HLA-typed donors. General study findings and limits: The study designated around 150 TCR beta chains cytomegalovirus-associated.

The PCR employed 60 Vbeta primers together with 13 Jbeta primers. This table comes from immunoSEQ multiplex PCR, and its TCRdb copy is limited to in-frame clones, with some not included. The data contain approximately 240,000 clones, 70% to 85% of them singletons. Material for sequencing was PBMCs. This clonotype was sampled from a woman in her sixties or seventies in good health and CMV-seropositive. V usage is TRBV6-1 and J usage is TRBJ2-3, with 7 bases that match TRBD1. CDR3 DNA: TGTGCCAGCAGTGAACAGGGGGCAGATACGCAGTATTTT. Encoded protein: CASSEQGADTQYF.